This is a list of T cell receptor beta chains from one sample in a study of CD8+ T cells in alopecia areata. TCRdb keeps only in-frame clones here, not all; method: immunoSEQ multiplex PCR. The sample records some 220,000 clones, about three fifths being singletons. Sequencing was performed on CD4+ T cells sorted from blood, taken at week 4, from a patient treated with tofacitinib. Source of these receptors: a human donor with alopecia areata. Both conserved end residues are part of each CDR3. The D gene is left open where the match is weak. Only some rows state a clone size, as once, few, many or a class for expanded clones.

V	D	J	size	DNA	CDR3
TRBV5-6	.	TRBJ2-7	.	TGTGCCAGCAGCTTGGTTTCTGGTAGGCAATCAGACGAGCAGTACTTC	CASSLVSGRQSDEQYF
TRBV6-6	.	TRBJ2-7	few	TGTGCCAGCAGTTCCCGGACAGCCTACGAGCAGTACTTC	CASSSRTAYEQYF
TRBV5-1	.	TRBJ1-2	.	TGCGCCAGCCGAGAACGGGAAGACTATGGCTACACCTTC	CASREREDYGYTF
TRBV6-6	.	TRBJ2-7	.	TGTGCCAGCAGTCAGAACCCCCCGCGTCGGTACTTC	CASSQNPPRRYF
TRBV29-1	.	TRBJ2-5	few	TGCAGCCTTTCTTGGGGACAAGAGACCCAGTACTTC	CSLSWGQETQYF
TRBV5-1	TRBD1	TRBJ1-4	.	TGCGCCAGCAGCTTGGAGACAGGGAAAACTGAAAAACTGTTTTTT	CASSLETGKTEKLFF
TRBV6-5	TRBD1	TRBJ1-1	.	TGTGCCAGCAGTCCAGGACAGGGTGTGAACACTGAAGCTTTCTTT	CASSPGQGVNTEAFF
TRBV29-1	TRBD1	TRBJ1-1	once	TGCAGCGTGCTACCCACTGACAGGGGGGCATACGGGGAAGCTTTCTTT	CSVLPTDRGAYGEAFF
TRBV9	.	TRBJ2-7	.	TGTGCCAGCAGCGTAGGGTTGGCGGGGGCGCCTCCCTCCTACGAGCAGTACTTC	CASSVGLAGAPPSYEQYF
TRBV11-2	.	TRBJ2-7	.	TGTGCCAGCAGCTCAGGAGACCGGGGCCCCTACGAGCAGTACTTC	CASSSGDRGPYEQYF
TRBV10-3	TRBD2	TRBJ2-3	.	TGTGCCTTACTCCCGGGACTACTCACAGATACGCAGTATTTT	CALLPGLLTDTQYF
TRBV30	.	TRBJ2-1	.	TGTGCCTGGGGATTACACAGCTCCTACAATGAGCAGTTCTTC	CAWGLHSSYNEQFF
TRBV23-1	.	TRBJ1-1	.	TGCGCCAGCAGTCAACCCCACACTGAAGCTTTCTTT	CASSQPHTEAFF
TRBV7-9	.	TRBJ1-6	.	TGTGCCAGCAGCTTAATCGGGCAGTTGACCGGCAATTCACCCCTCCACTTT	CASSLIGQLTGNSPLHF
TRBV10-3	.	TRBJ1-2	.	TGTGCCATCAGTGAGTTTACTCTCCCGGAGGATGGCTACACCTTC	CAISEFTLPEDGYTF
TRBV11-3	.	TRBJ2-7	once	TGTGCCAGCAGCTTAGAGATCTACGAGCAGTACTTC	CASSLEIYEQYF
TRBV18	TRBD1	TRBJ2-3	few	TGTGCCAGCTCACGGGGACAGGGAGTGATAGATACGCAGTATTTT	CASSRGQGVIDTQYF
TRBV11-1	.	TRBJ2-7	.	TGTGCCAGCAGCCCCCTGGGGGGATCGTCCTACGAGCAGTACTTC	CASSPLGGSSYEQYF
TRBV4-3	.	TRBJ1-2	.	TGCGCCAGCAGCCAAGGGGCCTTCGGTGGCTACACCTTC	CASSQGAFGGYTF
TRBV7-9	.	TRBJ2-7	.	TGTGCCAGCAGCTTAAAGGGGTCTACCTACGAGCAGTACTTC	CASSLKGSTYEQYF
TRBV7-2	.	TRBJ1-5	few	TGTGCCAGCAGCTACTCGGTTTTGCAGCCCCAGCATTTT	CASSYSVLQPQHF
TRBV6-5	.	TRBJ2-7	once	TGTGCCAGCATCAAAGGAGGCGAGCAGTACTTC	CASIKGGEQYF
TRBV29-1	.	TRBJ1-1	.	TGCAGCGCGTCGGAGGGGGTCAACACTGAAGCTTTCTTT	CSASEGVNTEAFF
TRBV5-6	.	TRBJ2-6	.	TGTGCCAGCAGCTCGTACCGGGACCGCAGCTCTGGGGCCAACGTCCTGACTTTC	CASSSYRDRSSGANVLTF
TRBV2	.	TRBJ1-5	.	TGTGCCAGCAGGGTACAGGGCAATCAGCCCCAGCATTTT	CASRVQGNQPQHF
TRBV7-2	.	TRBJ2-5	once	TGTGCCAGCAGCTTGGGGGGGACAAAAGAGACCCAGTACTTC	CASSLGGTKETQYF
TRBV15	.	TRBJ2-1	.	TGTGCCACCAGCTTACAATACGCGGGATCCTACAATGAGCAGTTCTTC	CATSLQYAGSYNEQFF
TRBV5-1	.	TRBJ2-1	once	TGCGCCAGCAGCTTGTTAGGGGCAAATGAGCAGTTCTTC	CASSLLGANEQFF
TRBV2	TRBD1	TRBJ2-7	.	TGTGCCAGCAGTAGGGACAGCTACTACGAGCAGTACTTC	CASSRDSYYEQYF
TRBV10-3	TRBD1	TRBJ2-7	.	TGTGCCATCAGGGGACAGGGGTTGTACGAGCAGTACTTC	CAIRGQGLYEQYF
TRBV2	.	TRBJ1-2	.	TGTGCCAGCACCCTTACCTATGGGCGTAACTATGGCTACACCTTC	CASTLTYGRNYGYTF
TRBV29-1	TRBD1	TRBJ2-7	.	TGCAGCGTGCGGCCGGACAGGAGCTCCTACGAGCAGTACTTC	CSVRPDRSSYEQYF
TRBV30	.	TRBJ2-1	few	TGTGCCTGGAGTAGGTTGAGCTACAATGAGCAGTTCTTC	CAWSRLSYNEQFF
TRBV4-3	.	TRBJ1-2	.	TGCGCCAGCAGCCAAGCTGCGGCGAAAGCCTATGGCTACACCTTC	CASSQAAAKAYGYTF
TRBV11-1	.	TRBJ2-1	.	TGTGCCAGCAGCCTTAGACCTCCGGGGGACAATGAGCAGTTCTTC	CASSLRPPGDNEQFF
TRBV2	.	TRBJ2-1	.	TGTGCCAGCAGTGAAGTTTGGACGGGCAAGCGCAATGAGCAGTTCTTC	CASSEVWTGKRNEQFF
TRBV4-3	.	TRBJ2-5	.	TGCGCCAGCAGCCCGGAACTAGGACCTCAGGAGACCCAGTACTTC	CASSPELGPQETQYF
TRBV21-1	.	TRBJ1-1	few	TGTGCCAGCAGCCCCAGGGAACACCTGAACACTGAAGCTTTCTTT	CASSPREHLNTEAFF
TRBV11-3	.	TRBJ1-1	.	TGTGCCAGCAGCTTAATGGGGATTCGTGAAGCTTTCTTT	CASSLMGIREAFF
TRBV7-2	TRBD1	TRBJ1-6	.	TGTGCCAGCAGCTTGACGGGACAGAGAGTTTCACCCCTCCACTTT	CASSLTGQRVSPLHF
TRBV10-3	.	TRBJ1-2	few	TGTGCCATCAGTGAGTCGGGCGGGGCTCTCCAGGGCTACACCTTC	CAISESGGALQGYTF
TRBV4-3	TRBD1	TRBJ2-5	.	TGCGCCAGCAGCCAATCGACAGGGCGAGAGACCCAGTACTTC	CASSQSTGRETQYF
TRBV2	TRBD2	TRBJ2-3	.	TGTGCCACCCGGGAGGGGGATACGCAGTATTTT	CATREGDTQYF
TRBV5-1	.	TRBJ2-1	.	TGCGCCAGCAGCTTGCTTCAGGGTCTCTACAATGAGCAGTTCTTC	CASSLLQGLYNEQFF
TRBV4-3	.	TRBJ2-7	.	TGCGCCAGCAGCCCACTTAGAGGGAGCGGCTACTACGAGCAGTACTTC	CASSPLRGSGYYEQYF
TRBV29-1	.	TRBJ1-1	.	TGCAGCGTTGAACGGCGGCTTAGCACTGAAGCTTTCTTT	CSVERRLSTEAFF
TRBV7-2	.	TRBJ1-1	.	TGTGCCAGCAGCTACTATTTGAACACTGAAGCTTTCTTT	CASSYYLNTEAFF
TRBV25-1	.	TRBJ1-6	.	TGTGCCAGCAGTGAAACAGGAGGACTTTCACCCCTCCACTTT	CASSETGGLSPLHF
TRBV13	TRBD2	TRBJ2-7	once	TGTGCCAGCAGCTCCCGTAGCGGGGGGGCCGAGCAGTACTTC	CASSSRSGGAEQYF